This TCR beta chain was sequenced for a study of molecular identifiers for immune sequencing clone quantification. Study as a whole: The replicates split RNA from approximately 20,000 or 100,000 naive CD8 cells five ways and sequenced four. Study observations and caveats: Reportedly, one cell's Jurkat TCR RNA was detected within 1,100,000 naive CD8 cells. Identical TCR molecules can share a barcode, and this sharing could underestimate highly expanded clone sizes.

This CDR3 contains 16 residues. Germline values: CDR1 SQVTM, CDR2 ANQGSEA. The ends lost 0 bases at V and 4 bases at J; junction bases unmatched: 7. Notes on this clonotype: Its specificity is not known.

TCRdb reprocessed the PCR reads with MiXCR, giving one entry per CDR3 protein. There are approximately 500,000 distinct CDR3 sequences in the sample; roughly 24% occur only once, and roughly 0.79% lies in the top ten. The sequenced sample consisted of naive CD8+ T cells from blood, with Jurkat cell RNA spiked in. Specified subset: FACS-sorted CD8+CD4-CCR7+CD45RA+ naive T cells. This TCR was recovered from a human donor in good health. Some libraries in this study had Jurkat cell RNA spiked in. This chain uses TRBV29-1 with TRBJ2-3; 10 nucleotides line up with TRBD1. CDR3 protein: CSVEDLTGGFADTQYF. The CDR3 DNA follows: TGCAGCGTTGAAGATCTGACAGGGGGCTTTGCAGATACGCAGTATTTT.